One and the same sample provided the 2 T cell receptor beta chains below, sequenced in a study of patients and donors after allogeneic stem cell transplantation. TCRdb re-derived calls from the RT-PCR reads in MiXCR, one entry per CDR3 protein. The sample yields roughly 880,000 distinct CDR3 sequences, under 20% seen once. Sequenced sample: blood, either unsorted or a sorted T cell fraction (not recorded which). Receptors were obtained from a human donor who was either an allogeneic HSCT recipient or a stem cell or donor lymphocyte infusion donor (not recorded which). It is not recorded whose cells these are; they may come from a transplant donor.

This clonotype was counted between two and nine times. The J gene is TRBJ2-3, the V gene TRBV11-2, with 9 bases fitting TRBD2. J gave up 4 bases and V 3 bases, and 14 bases lay outside the gene matches. The CDR3 has 18 residues. Germline lookup yields CDR1 SGHAT and CDR2 FQNNGV. The chain's CDR3 is CASSFYSRLADLSDTQYF. DNA of the CDR3: TGTGCCAGCAGCTTTTACTCCAGACTAGCGGACTTGTCAGATACGCAGTATTTT. Full variable domain (rest looked up from reference TRBV11-2 and TRBJ2-3): EAGVAQSPRYKIIEKRQSVAFWCNPISGHATLYWYQQILGQGPKLLIQFQNNGVVDDSQLPKDRFSAERLKGVDSTLKIQPAKLEDSAVYLCASSFYSRLADLSDTQYFGPGTRLTVL.

This clonotype appeared many times. The chain recombines TRBV5-6 with TRBJ1-2, with D unresolved. V shed 4 bases and J shed 2 bases, with 12 bases lying between them. Germline lookup yields CDR1 SGHDT and CDR2 YYEEEE. The CDR3 consists of 14 residues. CDR3 coding DNA: TGTGCCAGCAGCAGACCAGACAAAAACTATGGCTACACCTTC. It is translated as CASSRPDKNYGYTF.